The 32 T cell receptor beta chains given below trace back to one sample, sequenced in a study of T cells in Graves' hyperthyroidism and ophthalmopathy. Regions amplified from RNA transcripts were the TCR beta CDR3 regions. RT-PCR in the first round (using the HTBI primer set) targeted the TCR CDR3. TCRdb ran MiXCR on the multiplex PCR reads and lists one entry per CDR3 protein. Of a few hundred thousand distinct CDR3 sequences in the sample, approximately 15% are singletons; the top ten hold around 3.3%. Sample: blood. Every receptor here comes from a woman aged 35 to 49 with Graves' ophthalmopathy.

This clonotype was detected a few times. The genes are TRBV5-6 and TRBJ1-4; perhaps TRBD1 as D (5 bases). Germline V lookup: CDR1 SGHDT, CDR2 YYEEEE. The CDR3 covers 14 residues. Trimming left V 4 bases short and J 3 bases short, with 10 bases between. DNA for the CDR3: TGTGCCAGCAGCCCCGGGACCCCTAATGAAAAACTGTTTTTT. Translating gives CASSPGTPNEKLFF.

V usage is TRBV20-1 and J usage is TRBJ1-2; D is uncertain. The CDR3 consists of 15 residues. Trimming removed 3 bases at V and 2 bases at J, with 16 bases between. Germline CDR1 reads DFQATT; CDR2 reads SNEGSKA (reference sequence). The CDR3 coding sequence is TGCAGTGCTAGTAGTAAGATCAACCTAAACTATGGCTACACCTTC. Residues: CSASSKINLNYGYTF.

On this clonotype: This may stem from a read error, because a much larger clone lies one nucleotide away. This chain's CDR3 is CSVEEFSGRRTDTRYF. DNA for the CDR3: TGCAGCGTTGAAGAGTTTAGCGGGAGACGGACAGATACGCGGTATTTT. The chain combines TRBV29-1 with TRBJ2-3, with 9 bases fitting TRBD2. Looked up from germline, CDR1 is SQVTM and CDR2 is ANQGSEA. The CDR3 is 16 amino acids.

The sample holds many counts of this clonotype. The chain employs TRBV24-1 and TRBJ2-1; TRBD2 matches 8 bases. CDR3 length: 16 residues. CDR1 and CDR2 from the germline V gene are KGHDR and SFDVKD. V trimming: 0 bases; J trimming: 6 bases; junction bases outside the gene matches: 6. The CDR3 region is CATSDLGTSGGNEQFF. In nucleotides, the CDR3 is TGTGCCACCAGTGATTTGGGGACTAGTGGTGGCAATGAGCAGTTCTTC.

As concerns this clonotype: This may be a read error: a much more frequent sequence differs by one nucleotide. This likely comes from a read error, as the CDR3 has no conserved phenylalanine or tryptophan at its end. The J gene is TRBJ1-4, the V gene TRBV12-3 or TRBV12-4; D gene unclear. Trimming took 6 bases from V and 8 from J, leaving 19 bases between them. The CDR3 has 15 residues. CDR3 loop: CASSSRFQIGEKLFL. The CDR3, as DNA: TGTGCCAGCAGCTCCCGGTTCCAAATCGGGGAAAAACTGTTTCTT.

The rearrangement joins TRBV10-3 to TRBJ2-5; D assignment may be TRBD1 or TRBD2 (7 bases each). Germline CDR1 and CDR2: ENHRY and SYGVKD. The CDR3 loop spans 13 amino acids. V gave up 3 bases and J gave up 4 bases, with 9 bases separating them. This CDR3 is CAISDRGGETQYF. The CDR3 coding sequence is TGTGCCATCAGTGACAGGGGGGGAGAGACCCAGTACTTC.

As regards this clonotype: With a much larger clone just one base away, this may be a read error. This chain uses TRBV7-2 with TRBJ2-7, with TRBD2 matching over 9 bases. Germline V lookup: CDR1 SGHTA, CDR2 FQGNSA. The CDR3 is 15 residues long. In nucleotides, the CDR3 is TGTGCCAACAGCGGCGAGGCGGGAGGGCCCCACGAGCAGTACTTC. Its protein product is CANSGEAGGPHEQYF.

This clonotype was seen only a few times. This chain links TRBV29-1 with TRBJ2-3; D uncertain. Between the trimmed V and J ends, which lost 4 bases and 3 bases, there was a span of 11 bases. CDR3 length: 13 residues. In germline, CDR1 is SQVTM, CDR2 ANQGSEA. CDR3 bases: TGCAGCGTTGCTGGGGATGGGACAGATACGCAGTATTTT. This sequence encodes CSVAGDGTDTQYF.

The chain uses TRBV6-6 and TRBJ2-1; D unresolved. Germline assignment: CDR1 MNHNY and CDR2 SVGAGI (reference sequence). V was clipped by 0 bases and J by 3 bases, with 9 bases between them. The CDR3 runs to 15 residues. Here the CDR3 DNA reads TGTGCCAGCAGTTACTCGGTAGCTTACTACAATGAGCAGTTCTTC. This codes for CASSYSVAYYNEQFF.

Many counts were recorded for this clonotype. The CDR3 DNA reads as TGTGCCAGCAGTCGGACAGCGAACACCGGGGAGCTGTTTTTT. Protein sequence: CASSRTANTGELFF. The chain couples TRBV28 to TRBJ2-2; TRBD1 might be the D (6 bases). The CDR3 runs 14 residues. The V end lost 5 bases, the J end lost 0 bases, and 7 bases lay between the germline ends. In germline, CDR1 is MDHEN, CDR2 SYDVKM.

V gene TRBV6-2 or TRBV6-3 combines with J gene TRBJ2-6; 7 bases match TRBD1. The CDR3 has 17 residues. CDR1 MNHEY and CDR2 SVGEGT come from the germline V gene. V lost 6 bases and J lost 4; bases outside the gene matches: 12. For the CDR3, the DNA is TGTGCCAGCAGGACAGGGAAGTCATTGTCCGGGGCCAACGTCCTGACTTTC. Translation: CASRTGKSLSGANVLTF.

The chain recombines TRBV2 with TRBJ2-6; possibly TRBD1 for D (5 bases). The CDR3 sequence is 15 residues long. Germline CDR1 reads SNHLY; CDR2 reads FYNNEI. The germline V and J ends were trimmed by 4 bases and 3 bases, with 10 bases remaining between them. This CDR3 is CASSGQGDGANVLTF. The CDR3 bases are TGTGCCAGCAGTGGGCAAGGGGATGGGGCCAACGTCCTGACTTTC.

This clonotype was seen more than once but under ten times. CDR3 residues: CASSYSTNGGTDTQYF. In DNA form, the CDR3 reads TGTGCCAGCAGTTACTCGACTAACGGGGGCACAGATACGCAGTATTTT. This chain links TRBV6-2 or TRBV6-3 with TRBJ2-3, with D perhaps matching TRBD2 (5 bases). V shed 0 bases and J shed 1 base, with 11 bases lying between them. CDR1 MNHEY and CDR2 SVGEGT come from the germline V gene. The CDR3 loop spans 16 amino acids.

J is TRBJ2-7 and V is TRBV20-1, with 11 bases matching TRBD2. The germline CDR1 and CDR2 sequences are DFQATT and SNEGSKA (reference sequence). The CDR3 is made up of 16 amino acids. Germline trimming cut 1 base from V and 4 bases from J; bases unmatched to any gene: 9. CDR3 protein: CSARALAGATEYEQYF. The CDR3 DNA reads as TGCAGTGCTAGAGCACTAGCGGGAGCTACGGAGTACGAGCAGTACTTC.

In its sample, this clonotype was seen a few times. This sequence joins TRBV19 and TRBJ1-1; TRBD1 might be the D (6 bases). V was shortened by 2 bases and J by 6 bases, with 13 bases between the two germline ends. In germline, CDR1 is LNHDA, CDR2 SQIVND (reference sequence). The CDR3 contains 14 residues. The CDR3 reads CASSIRHRVAEAFF. As DNA, the CDR3 is TGTGCCAGTAGTATAAGGCACAGGGTAGCTGAAGCTTTCTTT.

The chain joins TRBV12-3 or TRBV12-4 to TRBJ1-2; weak D call: TRBD1 (6 bases). V was pared by 5 bases and J by 14 bases, with 18 bases between. The CDR3 has 12 amino acids. CDR3 region: CASSPHKTGKTF. In DNA form, the CDR3 reads TGTGCCAGCAGTCCCCACAAAACAGGGAAGACCTTC.

This clonotype was seen repeatedly, ten times or more. The chain has TRBV12-3 or TRBV12-4 and TRBJ2-1, with D perhaps matching TRBD1 (6 bases). CDR3 length equals 13 residues. Trimming took off 6 bases at V and 6 bases at J, with 12 bases between the two ends. This chain's CDR3 is CASRPTGINEQFF. DNA for the CDR3: TGTGCCAGCAGACCTACAGGGATCAATGAGCAGTTCTTC.

This clonotype was counted many times. The genes are TRBV5-6 and TRBJ1-2; D gene ambiguous. The CDR3 length is 15 residues. Germline V gene lookup returns CDR1 SGHDT and CDR2 YYEEEE. V lost 1 base, J lost 3 bases, and 13 bases lay in between. CDR3 amino acids: CASSLSGISDYGYTF. The CDR3 DNA follows: TGTGCCAGCAGCTTGTCGGGTATATCGGACTATGGCTACACCTTC. The variable domain in full, completed from reference TRBV5-6 and TRBJ1-2, reads DAGVTQSPTHLIKTRGQQVTLRCSPKSGHDTVSWYQQALGQGPQFIFQYYEEEERQRGNFPDRFSGHQFPNYSSELNVNALLLGDSALYLCASSLSGISDYGYTFGSGTRLTVV.

This clonotype was counted many times. The chain recombines TRBV5-1 with TRBJ2-7; D possibly corresponds to TRBD1 (6 bases). The CDR3 contains 15 residues. Germline V gene sequence: CDR1 SGHRS, CDR2 YFSETQ. Trimming removed 3 bases from V and 5 bases from J, with 18 bases in between. The DNA for the CDR3 is TGCGCCAGCAGCTATCAGGACAGCCGAAGAGACGAGCAGTACTTC. Protein sequence: CASSYQDSRRDEQYF.

This clonotype has ten or more counts. The chain is built from TRBV5-1 and TRBJ2-1; 8 bases map to TRBD2. This CDR3 is built from 15 residues. The V gene's germline CDR1 is SGHRS and CDR2 YFSETQ. The trim removed 4 bases at V and 1 base at J, leaving 4 bases unmatched. The CDR3 here is CASSRGGSSYNEQFF. The DNA for the CDR3 is TGCGCCAGCAGCCGCGGGGGGAGTTCCTACAATGAGCAGTTCTTC.

In its sample, this clonotype was seen many times. This sequence joins TRBV12-3 or TRBV12-4 and TRBJ2-1, with D tentatively TRBD1 or TRBD2 (5 bases each). The CDR3 loop spans 15 amino acids. Deletions cut 7 bases from V and 4 bases from J, with 17 bases between. Here the CDR3 DNA reads TGTGCCAGCACCCGAGGGACCTCGGGATACAATGAGCAGTTCTTC. Amino acids: CASTRGTSGYNEQFF.

This clonotype was seen only a few times. CDR3 residues: CASSQVPGDEKLFF. CDR3 DNA sequence: TGCGCCAGCAGCCAAGTTCCAGGGGATGAAAAACTGTTTTTT. The chain has TRBV4-1 and TRBJ1-4; perhaps TRBD1 as D (6 bases). CDR1 and CDR2 (germline): MGHRA, YSYEKL. V was pared by 1 base and J by 6 bases, with 9 bases between. This CDR3 region has 14 residues.

This chain links TRBV9 with TRBJ2-7, with TRBD1 identical over 7 bases. Losses at the gene ends were 3 bases for V and 5 bases for J; bases not matched to a gene: 8. CDR1 SGDLS and CDR2 YYNGEE come from the germline V gene. This CDR3 contains 14 residues. The CDR3: CASSAGQTLNEQYF. In DNA, the CDR3 is TGTGCCAGCAGCGCGGGACAGACCCTTAACGAGCAGTACTTC.

In its sample, this clonotype was seen many times. The chain uses TRBV3-1 and TRBJ1-2; D is possibly TRBD1 (5 bases). Germline values: CDR1 LGHDT, CDR2 YNNKEL (reference sequence). This CDR3 contains 14 residues. Trimming cost V 0 bases and J 7 bases, with 12 bases left between them. The CDR3 bases are TGTGCCAGCAGCCAAGATACGGGGGATGGTGGCTACACCTTC. Translating it yields CASSQDTGDGGYTF.

V is TRBV9 and J is TRBJ2-2; D possibly corresponds to TRBD2 (6 bases). The germline V gene encodes CDR1 SGDLS and CDR2 YYNGEE. Trimming pared 0 bases from V and 0 bases from J, leaving 9 bases between. This CDR3 region has 16 residues. This CDR3 is CASSVGGVANTGELFF. Written as DNA, the CDR3 is TGTGCCAGCAGCGTAGGGGGGGTCGCGAACACCGGGGAGCTGTTTTTT.

In nucleotides, the CDR3 is TGCGCCAGCAGCCAAGCTCTAGTGGGCTATGGCTACACCTTC. Translated, it gives CASSQALVGYGYTF. V usage is TRBV4-1 and J usage is TRBJ1-2; no clear D gene. The V end lost 1 base, the J end lost 4 bases, and 10 bases lay between the germline ends. The germline CDR1 and CDR2 sequences are MGHRA and YSYEKL. This CDR3 is 14 amino acids long.

Many counts were recorded for this clonotype. The rearrangement links TRBV27 to TRBJ2-5; maybe TRBD1 (6 bases). Germline lookup yields CDR1 MNHEY and CDR2 SMNVEV (reference sequence). The germline V and J ends were trimmed by 5 bases and 4 bases, with 17 bases remaining between them. This CDR3 comprises 15 residues. The DNA of the CDR3 is TGTGCCAGCAGTCCACTCACAGGGTCCCTAGAGACCCAGTACTTC. Translating gives CASSPLTGSLETQYF.

The rearrangement joins TRBV28 to TRBJ2-3, with TRBD1 matching over 10 bases. Trimming cost V 5 bases and J 5 bases; bases outside gene matches: 16. Germline CDR1 MDHEN, CDR2 SYDVKM. The CDR3 sequence is 18 residues long. CDR3 sequence reads: CASSGQGELAGVIDTQYF. As DNA, the CDR3 is TGTGCCAGCAGTGGACAGGGGGAGCTAGCGGGCGTGATAGATACGCAGTATTTT.

The table lists this clonotype with many counts. V gene TRBV18 combines with J gene TRBJ1-2, with 8 nucleotides matching TRBD1. V gave up 3 bases and J gave up 7 bases; unmatched junction bases: 13. From germline, CDR1 is KGHSH and CDR2 LQKENI. This CDR3 region has 16 residues. The CDR3 coding sequence is TGTGCCAGCTCACCGGGTTCGGACAGGGCCCCAAGTGGCTACACCTTC. As protein: CASSPGSDRAPSGYTF.

On this clonotype itself: This may come from a read error, since a much larger clone is one base off. V gene TRBV12-3 or TRBV12-4 combines with J gene TRBJ1-1, with D uncertain. The CDR3 consists of 14 residues. Trimming pared 3 bases from V and 4 bases from J, leaving 12 bases between. CDR3 nucleotides: TGTGCCAGCAGTTTGTCCCGGACGAGCACTGAAGCTTTCTTT. Translating gives CASSLSRTSTEAFF.

The sample holds a few counts of this clonotype. The chain is built from TRBV24-1 and TRBJ2-1; D may correspond to TRBD1 or TRBD2 (5 bases each). This CDR3 spans 18 amino acids. Germline V gives CDR1 KGHDR, CDR2 SFDVKD. V gave up 2 bases and J gave up 8 bases, with 24 bases separating them. The CDR3 DNA reads as TGTGCCACCAGTGATTCCCGACAGAGGGTCTCCCAGAAGCATGAGCAGTTCTTC. Encoded protein: CATSDSRQRVSQKHEQFF.

This clonotype was observed a few times. This chain connects TRBV6-4 to TRBJ2-1; D gene uncertain. Trimming shortened V by 3 bases and J by 10 bases, and 13 bases separated the two germline ends. The germline CDR1 and CDR2 sequences are MRHNA and SNTAGT. The CDR3 has 13 amino acids. CDR3 region: CASSEGSSKEQFF. DNA for the CDR3: TGTGCCAGCAGTGAGGGCAGCTCAAAGGAGCAGTTCTTC.